This record concerns one T cell receptor beta chain sequence. The germline CDR1 and CDR2 sequences are SGHNT and YYREEE (reference sequence). The CDR3 spans 14 residues. With 5 bases clipped from V and 5 bases from J, the junction kept 5 bases outside the gene matches. Original processing notes: Scientists estimated how many nucleated cells there were by amplifying reference gene primers. Only in-frame clones appear in the TCRdb table, and some are missing; sequencing was by immunoSEQ multiplex PCR. The D gene and trimming were derived from the DNA, and the V and J assignments and clone size from that table. The table lists 250,000 or so clones, about 86% of them singletons. This entry comes from a study of blood T cell repertoires in COVID-19. Study-wide context: The United States, Italy and Spain were the sources of the acute and convalescent COVID-19 samples. T cells, B-cell-depleted T cells, or PBMCs provided the cDNA or gDNA that served as material.

Source material: peripheral blood. The J gene is TRBJ2-3, the V gene TRBV5-4, with TRBD1 matching over 10 bases. The receptor's source is a man at least 80 years old with acute or convalescent COVID-19. The CDR3 nucleotides read TGTGCCAGCAGGGGGGGACAGGGGTTAGATACGCAGTATTTT. Its translation is CASRGGQGLDTQYF.